This T cell receptor beta chain is from a study of CD4 T cells in relation to SARS-CoV-2 and coronaviruses. Study context: PBMCs were cultured with antigen for over nine days before TCR beta sequencing.

V shed 5 bases and J shed 4 bases, with 20 bases lying between them. This CDR3 has 16 amino acids. CDR1 and CDR2 from the germline V gene are KGHSH and LQKENI. Clones were read by immunoSEQ multiplex PCR, and TCRdb kept only the in-frame ones, dropping some. Here the sample spans 20,000 to 25,000 clones, 76% being singletons. The sample holds one count of this clone. Its specificity is not known. Points from the study as a whole: Each donor contributed either pre-pandemic or post-infection samples, not both.

Before the COVID-19 pandemic, during about 2011-2019, CD4+ T cells were taken from unexposed donors. CD4+ T cells were isolated from the cells after around 11 days of culture. Cells permitting, SARS-CoV-2 S/N and four cold-coronavirus spikes were tested on unexposed-donor CD4+ T cells. Cultures held some 2.1 million PBMCs per well with around 9.8 IU/ml IL-2. V and J are TRBV18 and TRBJ1-1; a possible D gene is TRBD1 (6 bases). Sequencing was done on a sample of CD4+ T cells from PBMCs, cultured in vitro. The sequence was collected from a human donor in good health. Here the CDR3 DNA reads TGTGCCAGCTCAGGGCTAGACAGGAGTTCGGGCACTGAAGCTTTCTTT. It encodes CASSGLDRSSGTEAFF.